This T cell receptor (beta chain) is drawn from a study of tumor-infiltrating lymphocytes in localized non-small cell lung cancer. Only in-frame clones appear in the TCRdb table, and some are missing; sequencing was by immunoSEQ multiplex PCR. Of more than 15,000 clones in the sample, around three quarters were seen once. This CDR3 has 15 residues. Germline V gives CDR1 MDHEN, CDR2 SYDVKM. V lost 5 bases and J lost 7; bases outside the gene matches: 9. The rearrangement uses TRBV28 and TRBJ2-2; 8 bases are a match to TRBD2. The receptor was isolated from a human donor with non-small cell lung cancer. Sequencing was performed on lung tumor tissue. CDR3 nucleotides: TGTGCCAGCAGTCCACCGGGGGGGCTCATCGGGGAGCTGTTTTTT. It specifies CASSPPGGLIGELFF. The full variable domain, rest sourced from reference TRBV28 and TRBJ2-2, is DVKVTQSSRYLVKRTGEKVFLECVQDMDHENMFWYRQDPGLGLRLIYFSYDVKMKEKGDIPEGYSVSREKKERFSLILESASTNQTSMYLCASSPPGGLIGELFFGEGSRLTVL.